The rows below give T cell receptor beta chains drawn from one sample of a study of blood T cell repertoires in COVID-19. Libraries were prepared by immunoSEQ multiplex PCR; TCRdb keeps only in-frame clonotypes and omits some of them. The sample has over 300,000 clones, 70% to 90% seen once. Sequences were obtained from PBMCs or T cells enriched from blood (not recorded which). The receptors derive from a man younger than 45 who had recovered from COVID-19. Each CDR3 is given with its conserved first and last residue. The D gene is left open where the match is weak. Size tells how often a clone was seen (once, few, many) or the class of an expanded clone, and some rows leave it out.

V gene	D gene	clone size	J gene	CDR3 DNA	CDR3 protein
TRBV2	TRBD1	.	TRBJ1-1	TGTGCCAGCAGTGTTCAAGGACAGGGAAACACTGAAGCTTTCTTT	CASSVQGQGNTEAFF
TRBV6-2/TRBV6-3	TRBD1	.	TRBJ1-5	TGTGCCAGCAGTTACGTGACAGGGGGCGGGCAGCCCCAGCATTTT	CASSYVTGGGQPQHF
TRBV2	.	.	TRBJ1-3	TGTGCCAGCAGTGAAGGCAGGGTCCCTGGAAACACCATATATTTT	CASSEGRVPGNTIYF
TRBV11-2	TRBD1	.	TRBJ2-7	TGTGCCAGCAGCTTAGGGACAGGCTCCTACGAGCAGTACTTC	CASSLGTGSYEQYF
TRBV18	TRBD1	.	TRBJ1-2	TGTGCCAGCTCACCGGGACAGGTCTATGGCTACACCTTC	CASSPGQVYGYTF
TRBV11-2	TRBD1	.	TRBJ1-4	TGTGCCAGCAGCGGAGGTAGGGGGACAGCGGATGAAAAACTGTTTTTT	CASSGGRGTADEKLFF
TRBV6-5	.	.	TRBJ2-3	TGTGCCAGCAGTTACTCGTCGACTATAAGCACAGATACGCAGTATTTT	CASSYSSTISTDTQYF
TRBV27	TRBD2	.	TRBJ2-3	TGTGCCAGCAGTTTTTTGCGGGGGGGTAGCACAGATACGCAGTATTTT	CASSFLRGGSTDTQYF
TRBV19	TRBD2	.	TRBJ2-3	TGTGCCGTAGCGCGGGGGGCGCTTGGAGATACGCAGTATTTT	CAVARGALGDTQYF
TRBV19	.	few	TRBJ2-5	TGTGCCAGTAGTATGCACAGGGACACTCAAGAGACCCAGTACTTC	CASSMHRDTQETQYF
TRBV23-1	TRBD2	.	TRBJ2-7	TGCGCCAGCAGTCTCCCTGAGGTTCGTCGGGGGGCCTACGAGCAGTACTTC	CASSLPEVRRGAYEQYF
TRBV5-1	.	.	TRBJ2-5	TGCGCCAGCAGCTTGGAGGGGGGGCGAGGGGAGACCCAGTACTTC	CASSLEGGRGETQYF
TRBV15	TRBD2	.	TRBJ2-3	TGTGCCACCAGCCGGGGACTAGCGGACACAGATACGCAGTATTTT	CATSRGLADTDTQYF
TRBV28	TRBD2	.	TRBJ2-7	TGTGCCAGCCGGGCTAGCGGGGTCTACGAGCAGTACTTC	CASRASGVYEQYF
TRBV21-1	.	.	TRBJ2-2	TGTGCCAGCAGCGCTCCCGGGACAGGGCACTATTGGGAGCTGTTTTTT	CASSAPGTGHYWELFF
TRBV2	TRBD1	few	TRBJ1-2	TGTGCCAGCAGGAAAGCGCAGGGGGCGGCAGGCTACACCTTC	CASRKAQGAAGYTF
TRBV6-5	TRBD1	.	TRBJ1-1	TGTGCCAGCAGTTACTCTCAGGGGGCCGTGGCTGAAGCTTTCTTT	CASSYSQGAVAEAFF
TRBV5-1	.	.	TRBJ2-2	TGCGCCAGCGGTACTCCACGGAACACCGGGGAGCTGTTTTTT	CASGTPRNTGELFF
TRBV18	.	.	TRBJ2-3	TGTGCCAGCTCAAAACAGGCCAGCACAGATACGCAGTATTTT	CASSKQASTDTQYF
TRBV29-1	TRBD1	.	TRBJ2-7	TGCAGCGCTAAGGGTGACAGGGTCAACGAGCAGTACTTC	CSAKGDRVNEQYF
TRBV14	TRBD2	.	TRBJ2-1	TGTGCCAGCAGCCAAGCCCGAGGTAGCGGGGGGGCCATAAGGTACAATGAGCAGTTCTTC	CASSQARGSGGAIRYNEQFF
TRBV9	.	.	TRBJ1-2	TGTGCCAGCAGCCAAGGGGGTCACTACCCCTATGGCTACACCTTC	CASSQGGHYPYGYTF
TRBV12-5	.	.	TRBJ1-1	TGTGCTAGTGGCCCAGAGTGGGGGGAGGCTTTCTTT	CASGPEWGEAFF
TRBV27	.	.	TRBJ1-5	TGTGCCAGCAGTTCGGGGGGCACGAGCAATCAGCCCCAGCATTTT	CASSSGGTSNQPQHF
TRBV27	TRBD2	.	TRBJ2-1	TGTGCCAGCAGTTTACTAGCGGGGGGGAATGAGCAGTTCTTC	CASSLLAGGNEQFF
TRBV3-1/TRBV3-2	.	once	TRBJ1-1	TGTGCCAGCAGCCGACAGCTTATCACTATGAACACTGAAGCTTTCTTT	CASSRQLITMNTEAFF
TRBV5-4	TRBD1	.	TRBJ1-3	TGTGCCAGCAGCCGGGACAGGTCAACGGCTGGAAACACCATATATTTT	CASSRDRSTAGNTIYF
TRBV5-8	TRBD1	.	TRBJ2-2	TGTGCCAGCAGTCCCGACAGGGGGATCACCGGGGAGCTGTTTTTT	CASSPDRGITGELFF
TRBV25-1	.	.	TRBJ1-6	TGTGCCAGCAGTGAGTTTGTTACGGTGTCAGACTATTCACCCCTCCACTTT	CASSEFVTVSDYSPLHF
TRBV4-1	.	medium-sized	TRBJ2-7	TGCGCCAGCAGCCAAGAGGCCAGGGCTAGCTCCTACGAGCAGTACTTC	CASSQEARASSYEQYF
TRBV7-9	.	.	TRBJ2-1	TGTGCCAGCAGCCCAGACAGAGACAATGAGCAGTTCTTC	CASSPDRDNEQFF
TRBV27	.	.	TRBJ1-5	TGTGCCAGCAGTTTAGACAGCTATAGCAATCAGCCCCAGCATTTT	CASSLDSYSNQPQHF
TRBV27	.	.	TRBJ2-5	TGTGCCAGCAGTTTCCAGCGCCTGTACCAAGAGACCCAGTACTTC	CASSFQRLYQETQYF
TRBV19	TRBD1	.	TRBJ1-1	TGTGCCACCGGGACAGCGCTTGCGTACACTGAAGCTTTCTTT	CATGTALAYTEAFF
TRBV6-2/TRBV6-3	.	.	TRBJ1-1	TGTGCCAGCAGCAGTGGAGTTAAAGCTTTCTTT	CASSSGVKAFF
TRBV10-3	.	.	TRBJ1-1	TGTGCCATCAGGGATCCTCTGATATCGGGCACTGAAGCTTTCTTT	CAIRDPLISGTEAFF
TRBV7-8	.	few	TRBJ1-3	TGTGCCAGCAGGAAGGGGACTGGAAACACCATATATTTT	CASRKGTGNTIYF
TRBV11-2	.	.	TRBJ2-7	TGTGCCAGCAGCTTAGTTAGACGCTCAGGGGACTACGAGCAGTACTTC	CASSLVRRSGDYEQYF
TRBV29-1	TRBD1	.	TRBJ1-1	TGCAGCGATGGGGACAGGGGGCTGAACACTGAAGCTTTCTTT	CSDGDRGLNTEAFF
TRBV27	.	.	TRBJ1-2	TGTGCCAGCAGTCCCTACCAGGGTAACTATGGCTACACCTTC	CASSPYQGNYGYTF
TRBV5-1	TRBD1	.	TRBJ1-3	TGCGCCAGCAGCTTGGGGATGGGACAGTCTGGAAACACCATATATTTT	CASSLGMGQSGNTIYF
TRBV7-9	.	.	TRBJ1-2	TGTGCCAGCAGCCAAGAGGGCTATGGCTACACCTTC	CASSQEGYGYTF
TRBV5-1	.	few	TRBJ1-2	TGCGCCAGCAGCGAGCAGGATAACTATGGCTACACCTTC	CASSEQDNYGYTF
TRBV29-1	TRBD1	.	TRBJ1-4	TGCAGCGTTGTGGGGACAGGGGATGAAAAACTGTTTTTT	CSVVGTGDEKLFF
TRBV15	.	.	TRBJ1-2	TGTGCCACCAGCACAGGGGCAGGCTATGGCTACACCTTC	CATSTGAGYGYTF
TRBV5-6	.	.	TRBJ1-5	TGTGCCAGCAGCTTCAAGGGGCGCGATCAGCCCCAGCATTTT	CASSFKGRDQPQHF
TRBV11-2	.	.	TRBJ2-1	TGTGCCAGCAGCTTGAGGGCAGAAAACAATGAGCAGTTCTTC	CASSLRAENNEQFF
TRBV3-1/TRBV3-2	TRBD2	.	TRBJ2-3	TGTGCCAGCAGCCAGACCAGCGGGGGGATCACAGATACGCAGTATTTT	CASSQTSGGITDTQYF
TRBV13	TRBD2	few	TRBJ2-5	TGTGCCAGCAGCCCGGCGGGGGGCAGGCATGGGGAGACCCAGTACTTC	CASSPAGGRHGETQYF
TRBV7-8	.	.	TRBJ2-3	TGTGCCAGCAGCTTCAGTGAGGCGGCAGATACGCAGTATTTT	CASSFSEAADTQYF
TRBV2	.	once	TRBJ1-2	TGTGCCAGCAGTCAGCGGCGGGATTCCTTC	CASSQRRDSF
TRBV5-6	.	.	TRBJ2-7	TGTGCCAGCAGCTTCAGGACATTAGCAACCTACGAGCAGTACTTC	CASSFRTLATYEQYF
TRBV9	TRBD2	.	TRBJ2-3	TGTGCCAGCAGCGTAGTTGCGGGGGGGCCTGCAGATACGCAGTATTTT	CASSVVAGGPADTQYF
TRBV3-1/TRBV3-2	TRBD1	few	TRBJ2-5	TGTGCCAGCAGCCCTGGGACAGGCCGTCGGGAGACCCAGTACTTC	CASSPGTGRRETQYF
TRBV7-9	TRBD2	.	TRBJ2-7	TGTGCCAGCAGCTTAGGTCTCAGCGGGGGTTACGAGCAGTACTTC	CASSLGLSGGYEQYF
TRBV5-1	TRBD1	.	TRBJ2-7	TGCGCCAGCAGCTCGGGAGGGACAGGGGGGGCCTACGAGCAGTACTTC	CASSSGGTGGAYEQYF
TRBV19	TRBD1	.	TRBJ2-5	TGTGCCAGTAGTACCCTCCCCGGGACAGGCCAAGAGACCCAGTACTTC	CASSTLPGTGQETQYF
TRBV5-6	TRBD1	.	TRBJ1-3	TGTGCCAGCAGCCCTGCCCTATTCAGGACAGGGGGACACACCATATATTTT	CASSPALFRTGGHTIYF